This T cell receptor (beta chain) was obtained from a study of early T cells in non-severe SARS-CoV-2 infection. As for the study in general: Sequencing input comprised bulk RNA from unsorted whole blood; chain pairing was not available.

The CDR3 has 16 amino acids. CDR1 is LNHDA, CDR2 SQIVND, per germline (reference sequence). V dropped 5 bases and J dropped 4; count of bases not matched to a gene: 11. TCRdb re-called the 5' RACE reads through MiXCR, storing one row per CDR3 protein. The sample carries tens of thousands of distinct CDR3 sequences, roughly 15% recorded once. This clonotype was seen at least ten times. The receptor comes from an adult who was a healthcare worker with PCR-confirmed SARS-CoV-2 infection or an uninfected control (not recorded which). Sequencing was done on a sample of whole blood. The chain combines TRBV19 with TRBJ2-7, with TRBD1 identical over 10 bases. CDR3 region: CASSLIPGQGRYEQYF. The CDR3 coding sequence is TGTGCCAGTAGTTTGATTCCGGGACAGGGGCGATACGAGCAGTACTTC.